Each of the 6 T cell receptor beta chains below was sequenced from the same sample in a study of blood T cells in healthy people across ages. Using a J-beta primer mix together with a sample-barcoded 5' primer, a second PCR was run for roughly 6 to 12 cycles. One entry per CDR3 protein results from TCRdb running MiXCR on the 5' RACE reads. The repertoire consists of fewer than 2,000,000 distinct CDR3 sequences, with about 31% occurring once and the leading ten covering approximately 10%. Sequencing input: blood. The receptors originated from a woman in her twenties or thirties in good health.

This clonotype was observed at least ten times. J is TRBJ1-6 and V is TRBV5-1, with TRBD1 matching over 8 bases. The V gene's germline CDR1 is SGHRS and CDR2 YFSETQ. The CDR3 is 14 amino acids. After removal of 0 bases from V and 9 bases from J, the junction contained 2 bases not matched to a gene. The CDR3 sequence: CASSLGTGSSPLHF. The CDR3 nucleotides are TGCGCCAGCAGCTTGGGGACAGGGAGTTCACCCCTCCACTTT.

This clonotype was seen at least ten times. The chain couples TRBV20-1 to TRBJ2-7; no clear D gene. The germline V gene encodes CDR1 DFQATT and CDR2 SNEGSKA (reference sequence). CDR3 length: 15 amino acids. The V end lost 0 bases, the J end lost 2 bases, and 14 bases lay between the germline ends. The CDR3 DNA follows: TGCAGTGCTAGAGATCTGTCCAGAGGAACCTACGAGCAGTACTTC. Encoded protein: CSARDLSRGTYEQYF.

This CDR3 is CASSERLAGAADTQYF. CDR3 nucleotides: TGTGCCAGCAGTGAACGTCTAGCGGGGGCGGCCGATACGCAGTATTTT. The chain is built from TRBV6-1 and TRBJ2-3, with 10 positions matching TRBD2. The junction had 8 bases not matched to a gene; V was cut back by 2 bases and J by 6 bases. Germline CDR1 and CDR2: MNHNS and SASEGT. The CDR3 sequence is 16 residues long.

The chain carries TRBV7-2 and TRBJ2-1; 8 nucleotides line up with TRBD1. V lost 5 bases, J lost 5 bases, and 17 bases stayed unmatched. This CDR3 is 18 amino acids long. The germline V gene encodes CDR1 SGHTA and CDR2 FQGNSA. CDR3 protein: CASSPRTGFGRTDNEQFF. The DNA for the CDR3 is TGTGCCAGCAGCCCGAGGACAGGGTTTGGAAGGACCGACAATGAGCAGTTCTTC.

The chain employs TRBV30 and TRBJ2-7; no clear D. V gave up 4 bases and J gave up 5 bases, with 9 bases separating them. Germline V gives CDR1 GTSNPN, CDR2 SVGIG (reference sequence). The CDR3 totals 11 residues. The DNA for the CDR3 is TGTGCCTGGATGTACACCAACGAGCAGTACTTC. Residues: CAWMYTNEQYF. Together with reference TRBV30 and TRBJ2-7, the CDR3 gives the full variable domain: SQTIHQWPATLVQPVGSPLSLECTVEGTSNPNLYWYRQAAGRGLQLLFYSVGIGQISSEVPQNLSASRPQDRQFILSSKKLLLSDSGFYLCAWMYTNEQYFGPGTRLTVT.

The V gene is TRBV7-9, the J gene TRBJ2-3; 7 bases are a match to TRBD1. The CDR3 totals 16 residues. Germline loops: CDR1 SEHNR, CDR2 FQNEAQ (reference sequence). J gave up 0 bases and V 5 bases, and 8 bases lay outside the gene matches. In nucleotides, the CDR3 is TGTGCCAGCAGCCCGGACAGGCCGTCTAGCACAGATACGCAGTATTTT. Translating it yields CASSPDRPSSTDTQYF.